This TCR beta chain was sequenced in a study of neurological immune-mediated disorders (dated by TCRdb to about 2019). Background on the whole study: The study compared peripheral blood TCR-beta repertoires of HTLV-I-associated myelopathy (HAM/TSP) patients, multiple sclerosis patients and healthy controls using UMI-based sequencing. Alongside PBMC samples, the set of about 97 TCR-beta libraries contained longitudinal samples, technical triplicates, and paired CD4+ and CD8+ T-cell subsets that had been sorted. Longitudinal HAM/TSP and healthy donors were sampled at 3 time-points each (roughly 3-40 month intervals). The cohort was made up of approximately 69 subjects, consisting of some 14 HAM/TSP patients, some 34 multiple sclerosis patients and about 20 healthy controls. Results the study describes overall, beyond this receptor: No identical CDR3 amino acid sequences were shared among expanded clones across subjects, suggesting private TCR-beta repertoires in all groups. TCR clonal expansion was highest in HAM/TSP patients and lowest in MS patients, with MS patients falling below even healthy controls.

V loses 1 base of germline sequence and J loses 1 base, and the interval between the two ends is 7 bases. The CDR3 holds 14 amino acids from the cysteine to the phenylalanine. CDR3 DNA only is kept here, 42 bases in frame from base 1. CDR1 is given as SGHTA and CDR2 as FQGNSA, both from the germline V gene. cDNA synthesis used template-switch 5'RACE with a primer carrying a 10-nucleotide random unique molecular identifier tagging each TCR transcript. Every sequencing run covered 15-18 subjects and yielded more than 170 million TCR-beta sequences. Total RNA was extracted with the RNeasy kit. The KAPA Real-time Library Amplification kit was used to amplify TCR-beta VDJ regions with primers targeting the TCR constant region and the 5'RACE anchor. A first PCR added sample indexes and Illumina adaptors, after which a second PCR increased the library yield. The roughly 650 bp TCR product was size-selected on a 2% E-gel SizeSelection system after Ampure bead purification. Before pooling, library quality was assessed on a Bioanalyzer, concentration was determined with Qubit, and library quantification was performed with the Kapa Library Quantification kit. An Illumina HiSeq 2500 was used to sequence the libraries paired-end at 2 x 150 bp. To increase sequence diversity, about 25-30% phiX was spiked into each library pool. The authors' analysis ran thus. Quality-filtered reads were processed with the UMI-based MiGEC pipeline, which removed over 75% of raw TCR sequences during error correction. IMGT germline references were used for alignment of VDJ genes, and clonotypes were defined by a unique CDR3 amino acid sequence together with V-J genes. Clonal expansion, Shannon diversity and CDR3 relatedness (CalcPairwiseDistances, ClusterSamples) were evaluated with VDJtools, and phylogenetic trees were built with CLCbio workbench. Using coefficient-of-variation modelling across technical triplicates, the study counted a clone as expanded if it had at least 8 unique UMIs. TCRdb reanalyzed the raw reads on its own, using fastp at Q25 for trimming and MiXCR for clone calling, and kept in-frame beta chains. Rows are unified per CDR3 protein, each entry keeping the most common DNA and genes. The V and J calls reflect TCRdb's pipeline rather than the authors' work. The sample table holds some 49,000 distinct CDR3 sequences, of which approximately 14% were seen once. The top ten hold 4.5% to 5.5% of the sample.

This clonotype occurred many times. The antigen this receptor binds is unknown. No much larger clonotype is one base removed from it; base qualities were not supplied. The sample's time point, from its label and the paper: longitudinal time-point 2. Unsorted PBMC libraries were generated from 2 million PBMCs stored in RNAlater at -80 °C until RNA extraction. PBMCs were separated from peripheral blood using Ficoll-Hypaque density gradient centrifugation and then cryopreserved in liquid nitrogen. Here the chain combines TRBV7-2 and TRBJ1-1; the D gene cannot be resolved reliably. This sequence originates from a male donor with HTLV-1-associated myelopathy (HAM/TSP). Sequencing was carried out using PBMCs. The CDR3 protein sequence reads: CASSLGPANTEAFF. In nucleotides, the sequence is TGTGCCAGCAGCTTAGGGCCAGCGAACACTGAAGCTTTCTTT. Supplemented by the reference TRBV7-2 and TRBJ1-1 proteins around the CDR3, the complete variable domain is GAGVSQSPSNKVTEKGKDVELRCDPISGHTALYWYRQSLGQGLEFLIYFQGNSAPDKSGLPSDRFSAERTGGSVSTLTIQRTQQEDSAVYLCASSLGPANTEAFFGQGTRLTVV.